This TCR beta chain came from a study of blood T cell repertoires in COVID-19. About the study: T cells, B-cell-depleted T cells, or PBMCs provided the cDNA or gDNA that served as material.

Individuals drawn from 24 US areas were roughly 18 to 89 years old. In the 2 weeks before study entry, exposed participants met a COVID-19 case, which was PCR-confirmed or clinician-diagnosed. This CDR3 region has 14 residues. Germline CDR1 is SGHRS and CDR2 is YFSETQ. The V gene lost 2 bases and the J gene lost 3 bases, with 11 bases spanning the gap. Per the original data handling: For nucleated cells, counts were estimated from reference gene primer amplification. The assay was immunoSEQ multiplex PCR, and TCRdb's table has in-frame clones only and misses some. V and J calls and clone size are given by that table; D and trimming were obtained from the DNA. The table lists 300,000 to 400,000 clones, 90% of them singletons.

The sequence derives from a woman younger than 45 who had been exposed to COVID-19. Material for sequencing was PBMCs or T cells enriched from blood (not recorded which). The chain combines TRBV5-1 with TRBJ2-5; the D gene is possibly TRBD2 (7 bases). Here the CDR3 reads CASSFGGAKETQYF. The CDR3 DNA follows: TGCGCCAGCAGCTTTGGGGGGGCAAAAGAGACCCAGTACTTC.